These 23 T cell receptor beta chains came from one sample sequenced in a study of CD8 T cells in Susac syndrome. When the RNA was reverse transcribed, random hexamers were used with an input of about 0.45 to 1 ug. One entry per CDR3 protein results from TCRdb running MiXCR on the immunoSEQ multiplex PCR reads. The sample carries about 430,000 distinct CDR3 sequences, about 85% recorded once. The sample taken for sequencing was CD8+ T cells from PBMCs. These receptors were collected from a human donor with multiple sclerosis.

This clonotype was recorded only once. This chain uses TRBV27 with TRBJ2-3; D is unresolved. The germline V and J ends were trimmed by 2 bases and 2 bases, with 8 bases remaining between them. This CDR3 is 14 amino acids long. The germline V gene has CDR1 MNHEY and CDR2 SMNVEV (reference sequence). As DNA, the CDR3 is TGTGCCAGCAGTTTACCGGGCCCCACAGATACGCAGTATTTT. This encodes CASSLPGPTDTQYF.

The chain recombines TRBV27 with TRBJ2-7; 7 bases are shared with TRBD2. With 2 bases clipped from V and 0 bases from J, the junction kept 4 bases outside the gene matches. Germline-derived CDR1 and CDR2 are MNHEY and SMNVEV (reference sequence). The CDR3 is 15 amino acids. The CDR3 sequence: CASSLLAEVSYEQYF. The CDR3 bases are TGTGCCAGCAGTTTACTAGCGGAAGTCTCCTACGAGCAGTACTTC.

The rearrangement links TRBV2 to TRBJ2-7, with TRBD1 matching over 8 bases. Germline trimming cut 5 bases from V and 3 bases from J; bases unmatched to any gene: 6. CDR1 is SNHLY and CDR2 is FYNNEI in the germline V gene. The CDR3 consists of 14 residues. Here the CDR3 reads CASSTPDRDYEQYF. CDR3 coding DNA: TGTGCCAGCAGTACCCCGGACAGGGACTACGAGCAGTACTTC. Filled out from reference TRBV2 and TRBJ2-7, the complete variable domain reads EPEVTQTPSHQVTQMGQEVILRCVPISNHLYFYWYRQILGQKVEFLVSFYNNEISEKSEIFDDQFSVERPDGSNFTLKIRSTKLEDSAMYFCASSTPDRDYEQYFGPGTRLTVT.

J is TRBJ1-2 and V is TRBV28; the match to TRBD1 covers 9 bases. The ends lost 5 bases at V and 6 bases at J; junction bases unmatched: 7. Germline CDR1 is MDHEN and CDR2 is SYDVKM. The CDR3 contains 14 residues. CDR3 loop: CASSPAGTGHGYTF. As DNA, the CDR3 is TGTGCCAGCAGTCCAGCCGGGACAGGGCATGGCTACACCTTC.

This clonotype has a single count. This sequence joins TRBV5-1 and TRBJ2-1; 8 nucleotides line up with TRBD1. J gave up 6 bases and V 4 bases, and 9 bases lay outside the gene matches. Germline CDR1 reads SGHRS; CDR2 reads YFSETQ. The CDR3 is 15 residues long. The CDR3 nucleotides read TGCGCCAGCAGCCCTACAGGGGGTGTTTTCAATGAGCAGTTCTTC. Its translation is CASSPTGGVFNEQFF.

This clonotype came up a few times. The chain employs TRBV7-2 and TRBJ2-5, with 9 bases fitting TRBD1. The trim removed 5 bases at V and 2 bases at J, leaving 9 bases unmatched. The CDR3 has 16 amino acids. Germline-derived CDR1 and CDR2 are SGHTA and FQGNSA. CDR3 DNA sequence: TGTGCCAGCAGCCTACGGACAGGGGAGATTCAAGAGACCCAGTACTTC. Translation gives CASSLRTGEIQETQYF.

This clonotype was recorded a few times. This rearrangement joins TRBV6-1 to TRBJ1-1; D unclear. Per germline, CDR1 MNHNS and CDR2 SASEGT. The CDR3 runs to 15 residues. V lost 10 bases and J lost 0, with 18 bases in between. The CDR3: CATYLFRTMNTEAFF. The CDR3 DNA is TGTGCCACCTACCTATTCAGGACGATGAACACTGAAGCTTTCTTT.

The V and J genes are TRBV27 and TRBJ1-1; the D gene is possibly TRBD1 (6 bases). The CDR3 covers 15 residues. Trimming removed 3 bases from V and 1 base from J, with 12 bases in between. The germline CDR1 and CDR2 sequences are MNHEY and SMNVEV (reference sequence). The CDR3 loop is CASSLGAGGNTEAFF. The CDR3 coding sequence is TGTGCCAGCAGTTTGGGGGCCGGAGGGAACACTGAAGCTTTCTTT.

The genes are TRBV12-5 and TRBJ1-1, with a possible D match to TRBD1 (5 bases). CDR3 length: 13 amino acids. The germline gives CDR1 LGHNT, CDR2 FRNRAP. The V end was cut by 10 bases, the J end by 1 base, with 13 bases between. The CDR3 region has the DNA TGTGCTACCAGGGCCGGAAAGAACACTGAAGCTTTCTTT. Its translation: CATRAGKNTEAFF.

J is TRBJ2-3 and V is TRBV3-1; TRBD1 agrees at 7 bases. This CDR3 comprises 17 residues. CDR1 LGHDT and CDR2 YNNKEL come from the germline V gene (reference sequence). The J segment lost 1 base and the V segment lost 4 bases, leaving 11 bases of the junction unmatched. The CDR3 nucleotides read TGTGCCAGCAGCCCCCTGGAGGACAGGCAAGGCACAGATACGCAGTATTTT. Its protein is CASSPLEDRQGTDTQYF.

This clonotype was picked up one time. This chain uses TRBV27 with TRBJ2-2, with D unresolved. Germline V CDR1 and CDR2: MNHEY, SMNVEV (reference sequence). Deletions cut 7 bases from V and 0 bases from J, with 15 bases between. CDR3 length equals 16 residues. The CDR3 loop reads CASTRGLGTNTGELFF. CDR3 nucleotides: TGTGCCAGCACCCGAGGCCTAGGAACGAACACCGGGGAGCTGTTTTTT.

The rearrangement links TRBV6-1 to TRBJ2-3; a possible D gene is TRBD1 (6 bases). Germline CDR1 and CDR2: MNHNS and SASEGT. The CDR3 covers 16 residues. The V gene lost 11 bases and the J gene lost 5 bases, with 26 bases spanning the gap. This chain's CDR3 is CAGALGRDKVQDTQYF. The CDR3 DNA is TGTGCCGGGGCGCTAGGACGGGACAAAGTGCAAGATACGCAGTATTTT.

The rearrangement links TRBV4-2 to TRBJ2-2; D is uncertain. V gave up 0 bases and J gave up 3 bases, with 11 bases separating them. This CDR3 has 16 residues. Germline assignment: CDR1 LGHNA and CDR2 YNFKEQ. This chain's CDR3 is CASSQEGFKDTGELFF. The CDR3 nucleotides read TGTGCCAGCAGCCAAGAGGGATTTAAAGACACCGGGGAGCTGTTTTTT.

The gene calls are TRBV27 and TRBJ1-2, with D perhaps matching TRBD1 (5 bases). The V and J ends lost 5 bases and 2 bases respectively, with 15 bases between them. The length of the CDR3 is 15 residues. CDR1 is MNHEY, CDR2 SMNVEV, per germline (reference sequence). The CDR3 is CASSPPGPRNYGYTF. Here the CDR3 DNA reads TGTGCCAGCAGTCCTCCAGGGCCAAGAAACTATGGCTACACCTTC.

Points on this clonotype: The germline gene is not matched at one end of the junction; a read error may be the cause. The chain recombines TRBV7-9 with TRBJ2-5; D remains unclear. Looked up from germline, CDR1 is SEHNR and CDR2 is FQNEAQ (reference sequence). This CDR3 contains 13 residues. CDR3 in DNA: TGTGCCAGCAGCTTAGCTGGGTCAGAGACCCAATACTTC. It is translated as CASSLAGSETQYF.

The chain uses TRBV19 and TRBJ1-5; TRBD1 aligns across 9 bases. V lost 5 bases and J lost 4; bases outside the gene matches: 6. CDR3 length: 15 residues. The germline CDR1 and CDR2 sequences are LNHDA and SQIVND (reference sequence). CDR3 coding DNA: TGTGCCAGTAGTTACCGGGACAGGGAGAATCAGCCCCAGCATTTT. It encodes CASSYRDRENQPQHF.

This sequence joins TRBV30 and TRBJ2-7, with D uncertain. Germline loops: CDR1 GTSNPN, CDR2 SVGIG (reference sequence). The CDR3 is 14 amino acids. With 0 bases removed from V and 3 bases from J, the gap between germline ends came to 12 bases. The CDR3 DNA reads TGTGCCTGGAGTGTATCGGTCATGGGCTACGAGCAGTACTTC. Protein: CAWSVSVMGYEQYF.

This clonotype was observed a few times. This sequence joins TRBV6-5 and TRBJ2-3; no definite D call. The V gene's germline CDR1 is MNHEY and CDR2 SVGAGI. V was shortened by 5 bases and J by 3 bases, with 9 bases between the two germline ends. This CDR3 has 13 amino acids. The CDR3 DNA follows: TGTGCCAGCAGTCAAACATCTACAGATACGCAGTATTTT. The encoded protein is CASSQTSTDTQYF.

This rearrangement joins TRBV6-1 to TRBJ2-4, with D possibly TRBD1 on 6 matching bases. V lost 3 bases and J 4 bases, leaving 13 bases between the germline ends. From germline, CDR1 is MNHNS and CDR2 SASEGT. The CDR3 spans 15 residues. CDR3 nucleotides: TGTGCCAGCAGTGAGGACAGTGTTCTTAAAAACATTCAGTACTTC. Translated, it gives CASSEDSVLKNIQYF.

This chain links TRBV5-1 with TRBJ2-1; tentatively, D is TRBD2 (5 bases). V gave up 2 bases and J gave up 6 bases, with 15 bases separating them. The germline CDR1 and CDR2 sequences are SGHRS and YFSETQ. This CDR3 comprises 15 residues. The CDR3 protein is CASSFSVALPNEQFF. CDR3 nucleotide sequence: TGCGCCAGCAGCTTTTCCGTAGCGCTGCCCAATGAGCAGTTCTTC.

This clonotype appeared a single time. This chain links TRBV27 with TRBJ2-1; D perhaps matches TRBD1 (6 bases). V dropped 6 bases and J dropped 5 bases, with 17 bases sitting between them. The CDR3 extends over 15 amino acids. Germline values: CDR1 MNHEY, CDR2 SMNVEV (reference sequence). CDR3 bases: TGTGCCAGCAGCCCCCTAGGGGGAGAACACAATGAGCAGTTCTTC. The encoded protein is CASSPLGGEHNEQFF.

The chain combines TRBV5-1 with TRBJ2-5; 7 positions agree with TRBD2. J lost 5 bases, V lost 4 bases, and 17 bases had no gene match. Germline CDR1 SGHRS, CDR2 YFSETQ. CDR3 length: 17 amino acids. The CDR3 region has the DNA TGCGCCAGCAGCCCCCGCCCAATTGGCGGGAGCCACGAGACCCAGTACTTC. Translating it yields CASSPRPIGGSHETQYF.

The rearrangement links TRBV20-1 to TRBJ1-2; D call uncertain. The CDR3 sequence is 15 residues long. The germline V gene encodes CDR1 DFQATT and CDR2 SNEGSKA (reference sequence). V was clipped by 5 bases and J by 0 bases, with 16 bases between them. CDR3 nucleotides: TGCAGTGCTGATGATTCTCCGGACTCTAACTATGGCTACACCTTC. This gives the protein CSADDSPDSNYGYTF.